A single sample gave rise to the 14 T cell receptor beta chains below, sequenced in a study of T cell responses to AZD1222 COVID-19 vaccine. The repertoire was sequenced with immunoSEQ multiplex PCR; TCRdb's copy has only in-frame clones and lacks some. Among more than 140,000 clones listed, about 87% were seen once. The sequences come from peripheral blood, collected on day 0 of AZD1222 vaccination. Receptor source: an adult in good health.

V gene TRBV18 combines with J gene TRBJ2-1; 12 nucleotides align to TRBD2. CDR3 length: 14 residues. CDR1 KGHSH and CDR2 LQKENI come from the germline V gene. V was clipped by 3 bases and J by 14 bases; unmatched bases: 8. The CDR3 here is CASSPGLAGRLEFF. In nucleotides, the CDR3 is TGTGCCAGCTCACCGGGACTAGCGGGTAGGTTGGAGTTCTTC.

The J gene is TRBJ2-1, the V gene TRBV6-4; D is possibly TRBD2 (6 bases). Germline CDR1 reads MRHNA; CDR2 reads SNTAGT. This CDR3 spans 15 amino acids. V lost 5 bases and J 11 bases, leaving 22 bases between the germline ends. CDR3 sequence (DNA): TGTGCCAGCAGTTTATGGGACTCCCGGGGCCGAAAGCAGTTCTTC. This translates into CASSLWDSRGRKQFF.

The genes are TRBV2 and TRBJ2-4; D call uncertain. The CDR3 loop spans 15 amino acids. CDR1 SNHLY and CDR2 FYNNEI come from the germline V gene. Trimming took off 0 bases at V and 2 bases at J, with 8 bases between the two ends. The DNA of the CDR3 is TGTGCCAGCAGTGAAGCAGAAGGGCCCAAAAACATTCAGTACTTC. It is translated as CASSEAEGPKNIQYF. The full variable domain, with the rest looked up from reference TRBV2 and TRBJ2-4, is EPEVTQTPSHQVTQMGQEVILRCVPISNHLYFYWYRQILGQKVEFLVSFYNNEISEKSEIFDDQFSVERPDGSNFTLKIRSTKLEDSAMYFCASSEAEGPKNIQYFGAGTRLSVL.

V and J are TRBV27 and TRBJ1-5, with D possibly matching TRBD1 (6 bases). Germline CDR1 MNHEY, CDR2 SMNVEV (reference sequence). V dropped 3 bases and J dropped 2 bases, with 11 bases sitting between them. CDR3 length equals 15 residues. The CDR3, as DNA: TGTGCCAGCAGTTTTCTGGGGGCGGGCAATCAGCCCCAGCATTTT. Translated, it gives CASSFLGAGNQPQHF.

The genes are TRBV7-2 and TRBJ1-2; D is possibly TRBD1 (5 bases). V gave up 5 bases and J gave up 5 bases, with 15 bases separating them. There are 14 residues in the CDR3. Germline V CDR1 and CDR2: SGHTA, FQGNSA. The CDR3 DNA reads TGTGCCAGCAGCCAACGTCCGGGGGGTTATGGCTACACCTTC. Translating gives CASSQRPGGYGYTF.

The rearrangement joins TRBV5-1 to TRBJ2-1; 9 nucleotides agree with TRBD2. CDR1 and CDR2 from the germline V gene are SGHRS and YFSETQ. Germline trimming cut 5 bases from V and 5 bases from J; bases unmatched to any gene: 5. The CDR3 contains 14 residues. The CDR3 nucleotides are TGCGCCAGCAGACTAGCGGGCTTGAACAATGAGCAGTTCTTC. It codes for CASRLAGLNNEQFF.

This clone was counted a single time. The V and J genes are TRBV7-2 and TRBJ2-5; TRBD1 agrees at 10 bases. V gave up 8 bases and J gave up 6 bases; unmatched junction bases: 12. CDR1 is SGHTA and CDR2 is FQGNSA in the germline V gene. The CDR3 consists of 15 residues. The chain's CDR3 is CASLPTTGGWKTQYF. As DNA, the CDR3 is TGTGCCAGCCTCCCTACGACAGGGGGCTGGAAGACCCAGTACTTC.

This clone was seen only once. The chain links TRBV9 to TRBJ2-1; D remains unclear. The CDR3 consists of 14 residues. The V and J ends lost 1 base and 5 bases respectively, with 10 bases between them. Germline lookup yields CDR1 SGDLS and CDR2 YYNGEE. CDR3 coding DNA: TGTGCCAGCAGCGTAAAGGGTTTCGACAATGAGCAGTTCTTC. It translates to CASSVKGFDNEQFF.

This sequence joins TRBV6-4 and TRBJ2-6; D is possibly TRBD2 (5 bases). The CDR3 sequence is 15 residues long. V was clipped by 4 bases and J by 0 bases, with 7 bases between them. Per germline, CDR1 MRHNA and CDR2 SNTAGT. DNA for the CDR3: TGTGCCAGCAGTGCTAGCAGCTCTGGGGCCAACGTCCTGACTTTC. This gives the protein CASSASSSGANVLTF.

The chain has TRBV5-1 and TRBJ2-5; no clear D gene. V lost 4 bases and J 4 bases, leaving 11 bases between the germline ends. Per germline, CDR1 SGHRS and CDR2 YFSETQ. This CDR3 spans 13 amino acids. This CDR3 reads CASSPRAGETQYF. The CDR3 bases are TGCGCCAGCAGCCCCCGGGCAGGAGAGACCCAGTACTTC.

This clone has only one observation. The chain has TRBV15 and TRBJ2-3; 7 bases are shared with TRBD2. Looked up from germline, CDR1 is LNHNV and CDR2 is YYDKDF (reference sequence). The junction had 12 bases not matched to a gene; V was cut back by 0 bases and J by 9 bases. CDR3 length: 16 residues. The CDR3 DNA reads TGTGCCACCAGCAGAGAGAGCGGGACCTTGGATTCCACGCAGTATTTT. Its translation is CATSRESGTLDSTQYF.

This clone was found many times. This rearrangement joins TRBV18 to TRBJ2-3; D could derive from TRBD1 or TRBD2 (6 bases each). Germline lookup yields CDR1 KGHSH and CDR2 LQKENI. The V and J ends lost 5 bases and 3 bases respectively, with 15 bases between them. This CDR3 has 15 residues. CDR3 sequence (DNA): TGTGCCAGCTCAACGAGGGGGGCTTCGACAGATACGCAGTATTTT. It is translated as CASSTRGASTDTQYF.

The gene calls are TRBV19 and TRBJ2-7, with unresolved D. The germline gives CDR1 LNHDA, CDR2 SQIVND (reference sequence). V was clipped by 1 base and J by 6 bases, with 10 bases between them. The CDR3 covers 13 residues. The CDR3 region is CASSIALGSEQYF. The CDR3 bases are TGTGCCAGTAGTATAGCTTTGGGGTCCGAGCAGTACTTC.

V gene TRBV30 combines with J gene TRBJ2-2, with D perhaps matching TRBD1 (5 bases). V gave up 2 bases and J gave up 0 bases, with 10 bases separating them. CDR1 GTSNPN and CDR2 SVGIG come from the germline V gene (reference sequence). CDR3 length: 15 amino acids. CDR3 nucleotide sequence: TGTGCCTGGAGTAGGGGCGGTACGAACACCGGGGAGCTGTTTTTT. As protein: CAWSRGGTNTGELFF. Filled out from reference TRBV30 and TRBJ2-2, the complete variable domain reads SQTIHQWPATLVQPVGSPLSLECTVEGTSNPNLYWYRQAAGRGLQLLFYSVGIGQISSEVPQNLSASRPQDRQFILSSKKLLLSDSGFYLCAWSRGGTNTGELFFGEGSRLTVL.